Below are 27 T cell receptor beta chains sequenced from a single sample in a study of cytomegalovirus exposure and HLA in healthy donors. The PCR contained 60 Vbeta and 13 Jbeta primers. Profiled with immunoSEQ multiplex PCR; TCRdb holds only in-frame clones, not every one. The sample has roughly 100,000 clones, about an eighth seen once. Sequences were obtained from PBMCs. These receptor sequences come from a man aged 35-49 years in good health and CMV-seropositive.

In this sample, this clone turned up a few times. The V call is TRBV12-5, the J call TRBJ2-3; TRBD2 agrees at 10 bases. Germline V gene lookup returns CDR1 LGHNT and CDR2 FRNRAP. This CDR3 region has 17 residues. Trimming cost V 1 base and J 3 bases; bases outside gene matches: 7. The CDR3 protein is CASGLGVAGGATDTQYF. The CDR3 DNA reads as TGTGCTAGTGGTTTGGGGGTAGCGGGAGGAGCAACAGATACGCAGTATTTT.

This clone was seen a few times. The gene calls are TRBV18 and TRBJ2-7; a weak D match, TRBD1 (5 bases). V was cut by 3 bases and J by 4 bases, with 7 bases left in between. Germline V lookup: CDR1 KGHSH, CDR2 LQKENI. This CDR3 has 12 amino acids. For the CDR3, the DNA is TGTGCCAGCTCACCCGACAGATACGAGCAGTACTTC. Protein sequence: CASSPDRYEQYF. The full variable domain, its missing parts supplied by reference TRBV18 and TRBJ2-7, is NAGVMQNPRHLVRRRGQEARLRCSPMKGHSHVYWYRQLPEEGLKFMVYLQKENIIDESGMPKERFSAEFPKEGPSILRIQQVVRGDSAAYFCASSPDRYEQYFGPGTRLTVT.

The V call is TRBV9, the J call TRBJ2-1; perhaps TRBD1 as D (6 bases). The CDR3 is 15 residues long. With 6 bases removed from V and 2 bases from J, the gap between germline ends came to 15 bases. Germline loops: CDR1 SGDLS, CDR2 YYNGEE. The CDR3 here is CASTRTGSTYNEQFF. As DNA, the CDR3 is TGTGCCAGCACTCGCACAGGGTCCACCTACAATGAGCAGTTCTTC.

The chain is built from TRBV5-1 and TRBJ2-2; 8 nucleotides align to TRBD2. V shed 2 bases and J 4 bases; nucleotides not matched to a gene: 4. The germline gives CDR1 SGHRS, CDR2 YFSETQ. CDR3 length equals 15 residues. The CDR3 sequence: CASSFGLAGTGELFF. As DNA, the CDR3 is TGCGCCAGCAGCTTTGGTCTAGCGGGCACCGGGGAGCTGTTTTTT.

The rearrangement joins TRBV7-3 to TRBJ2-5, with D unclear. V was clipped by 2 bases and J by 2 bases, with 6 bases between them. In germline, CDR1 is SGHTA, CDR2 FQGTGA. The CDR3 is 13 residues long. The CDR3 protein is CASSLPGQETQYF. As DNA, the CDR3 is TGTGCCAGCAGCTTACCAGGACAAGAGACCCAGTACTTC.

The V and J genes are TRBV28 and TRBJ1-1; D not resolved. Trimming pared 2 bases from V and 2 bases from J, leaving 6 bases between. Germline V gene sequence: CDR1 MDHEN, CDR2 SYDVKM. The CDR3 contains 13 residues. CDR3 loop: CASSLGTNTEAFF. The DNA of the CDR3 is TGTGCCAGCAGTTTAGGTACTAACACTGAAGCTTTCTTT.

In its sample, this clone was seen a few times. The chain's CDR3 is CASGLVQGAQETQYF. The CDR3 DNA follows: TGTGCTAGTGGTTTGGTGCAGGGGGCTCAAGAGACCCAGTACTTC. V and J are TRBV12-5 and TRBJ2-5, with TRBD1 matching 8 bases. This CDR3 is 15 amino acids long. The germline CDR1 and CDR2 sequences are LGHNT and FRNRAP. V dropped 0 bases and J dropped 2; count of bases not matched to a gene: 2.

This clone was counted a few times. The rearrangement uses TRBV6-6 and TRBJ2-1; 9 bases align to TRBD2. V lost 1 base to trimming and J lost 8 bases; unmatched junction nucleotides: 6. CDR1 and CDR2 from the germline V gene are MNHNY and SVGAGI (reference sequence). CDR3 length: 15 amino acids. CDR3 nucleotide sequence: TGTGCCAGCAGTTACTTTAGCGGGAGTAGCGATGAGCAGTTCTTC. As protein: CASSYFSGSSDEQFF.

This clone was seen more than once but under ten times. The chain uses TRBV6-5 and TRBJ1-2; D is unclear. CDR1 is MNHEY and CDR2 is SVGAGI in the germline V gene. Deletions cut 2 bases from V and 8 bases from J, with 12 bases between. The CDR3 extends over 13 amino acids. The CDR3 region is CASSYGPPGGYTF. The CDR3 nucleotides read TGTGCCAGCAGTTACGGGCCTCCGGGAGGCTACACCTTC.

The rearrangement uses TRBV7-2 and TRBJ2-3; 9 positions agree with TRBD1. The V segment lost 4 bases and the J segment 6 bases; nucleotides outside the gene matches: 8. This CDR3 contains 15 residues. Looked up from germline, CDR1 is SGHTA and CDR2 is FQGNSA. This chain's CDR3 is CASSSYRDRDDTQYF. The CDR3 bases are TGTGCCAGCAGCTCGTACCGGGACAGGGATGATACGCAGTATTTT. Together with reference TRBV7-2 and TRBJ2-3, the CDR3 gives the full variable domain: GAGVSQSPSNKVTEKGKDVELRCDPISGHTALYWYRQSLGQGLEFLIYFQGNSAPDKSGLPSDRFSAERTGGSVSTLTIQRTQQEDSAVYLCASSSYRDRDDTQYFGPGTRLTVL.

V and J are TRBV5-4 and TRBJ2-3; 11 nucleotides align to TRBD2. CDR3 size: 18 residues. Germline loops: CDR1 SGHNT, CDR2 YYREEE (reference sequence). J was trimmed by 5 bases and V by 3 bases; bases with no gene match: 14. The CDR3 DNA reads TGTGCCAGCAGCTCGGAGGTTGGTAGCGGGAGGGGGGAAGATACGCAGTATTTT. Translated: CASSSEVGSGRGEDTQYF.

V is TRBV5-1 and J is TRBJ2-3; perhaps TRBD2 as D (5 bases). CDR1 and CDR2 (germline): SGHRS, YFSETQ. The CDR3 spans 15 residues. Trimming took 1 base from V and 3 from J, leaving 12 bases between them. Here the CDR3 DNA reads TGCGCCAGCAGCTTGATCGGGGAAACGACAGATACGCAGTATTTT. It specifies CASSLIGETTDTQYF.

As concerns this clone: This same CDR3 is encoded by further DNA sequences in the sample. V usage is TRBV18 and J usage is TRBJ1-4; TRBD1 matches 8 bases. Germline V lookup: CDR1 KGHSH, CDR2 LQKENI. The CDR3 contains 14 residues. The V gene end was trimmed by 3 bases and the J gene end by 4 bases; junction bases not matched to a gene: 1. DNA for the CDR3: TGTGCCAGCTCACCGGGACAGGATAATGAAAAACTGTTTTTT. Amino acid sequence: CASSPGQDNEKLFF.

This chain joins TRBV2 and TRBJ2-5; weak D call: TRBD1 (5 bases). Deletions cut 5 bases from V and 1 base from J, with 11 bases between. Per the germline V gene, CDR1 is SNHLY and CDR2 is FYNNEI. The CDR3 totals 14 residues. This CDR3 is CASSSSTGQETQYF. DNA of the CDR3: TGTGCCAGCAGTTCTAGTACAGGCCAAGAGACCCAGTACTTC.

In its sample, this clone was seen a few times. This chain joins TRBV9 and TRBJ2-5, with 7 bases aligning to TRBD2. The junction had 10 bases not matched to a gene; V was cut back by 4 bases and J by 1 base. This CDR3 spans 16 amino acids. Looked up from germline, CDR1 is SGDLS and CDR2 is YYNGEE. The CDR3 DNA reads TGTGCCAGCAGCCCATCCCTAGCGGAAGTCCAAGAGACCCAGTACTTC. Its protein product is CASSPSLAEVQETQYF.

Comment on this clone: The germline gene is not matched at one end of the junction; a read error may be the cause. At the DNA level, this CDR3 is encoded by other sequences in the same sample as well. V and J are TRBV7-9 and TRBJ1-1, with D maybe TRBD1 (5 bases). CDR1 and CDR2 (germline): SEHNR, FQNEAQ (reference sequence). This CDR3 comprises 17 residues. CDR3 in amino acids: CASSLGGGARMNTEAFF. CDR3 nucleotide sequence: TGTGCCAGCAGCTTAGGGGGTGGGGCCAGGATGAACACTGAGGCTTTCTTT.

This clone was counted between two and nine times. CDR3 loop: CASSRARTVWNQPQHF. The CDR3 bases are TGTGCCAGTAGTAGGGCAAGGACAGTTTGGAATCAGCCCCAGCATTTT. The chain carries TRBV19 and TRBJ1-5, with a possible D match to TRBD1 (6 bases). There are 16 residues in the CDR3. Germline loops: CDR1 LNHDA, CDR2 SQIVND (reference sequence). The V end was cut by 4 bases, the J end by 4 bases, with 17 bases between.

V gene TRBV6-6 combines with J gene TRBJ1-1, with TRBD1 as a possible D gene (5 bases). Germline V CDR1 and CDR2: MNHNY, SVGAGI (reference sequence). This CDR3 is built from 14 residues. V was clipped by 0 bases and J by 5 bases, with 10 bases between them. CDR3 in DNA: TGTGCCAGCAGTTACTCCGCAGGGCGGACTGAAGCTTTCTTT. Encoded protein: CASSYSAGRTEAFF.

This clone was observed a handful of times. The CDR3 is CASSEVHGYSGANVLTF. The CDR3, as DNA: TGTGCCAGCAGTGAAGTGCACGGTTACTCTGGGGCCAACGTCCTGACTTTC. This chain connects TRBV6-1 to TRBJ2-6; D not resolved. Trimming shortened V by 1 base and J by 0 bases, and 10 bases separated the two germline ends. This CDR3 has 17 amino acids. CDR1 and CDR2 from the germline V gene are MNHNS and SASEGT.

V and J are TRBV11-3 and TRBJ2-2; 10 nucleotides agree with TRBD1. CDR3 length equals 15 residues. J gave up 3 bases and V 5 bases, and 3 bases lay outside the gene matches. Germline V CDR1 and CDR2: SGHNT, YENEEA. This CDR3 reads CASSPGTGDTGELFF. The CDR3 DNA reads TGTGCCAGCAGCCCCGGGACAGGGGACACCGGGGAGCTGTTTTTT.

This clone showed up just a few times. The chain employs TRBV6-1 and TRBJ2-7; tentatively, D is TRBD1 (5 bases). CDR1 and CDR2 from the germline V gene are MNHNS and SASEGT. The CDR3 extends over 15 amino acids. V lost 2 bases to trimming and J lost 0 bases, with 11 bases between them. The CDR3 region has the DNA TGTGCCAGCAGTGAATGGCAGGGATCCTCCTACGAGCAGTACTTC. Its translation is CASSEWQGSSYEQYF.

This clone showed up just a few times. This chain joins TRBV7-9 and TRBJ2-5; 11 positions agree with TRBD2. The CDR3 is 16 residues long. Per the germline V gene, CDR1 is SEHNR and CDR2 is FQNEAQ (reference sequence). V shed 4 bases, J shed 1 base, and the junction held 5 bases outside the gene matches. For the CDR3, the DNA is TGTGCCAGCAGCTCGTTGACTAGCGGGGTCCAAGAGACCCAGTACTTC. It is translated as CASSSLTSGVQETQYF.

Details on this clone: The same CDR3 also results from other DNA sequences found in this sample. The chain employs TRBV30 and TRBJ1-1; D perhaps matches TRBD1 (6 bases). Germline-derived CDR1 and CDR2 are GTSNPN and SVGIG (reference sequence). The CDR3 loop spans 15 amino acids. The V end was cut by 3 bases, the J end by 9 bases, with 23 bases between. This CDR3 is CAWRGPPDPGQKAFF. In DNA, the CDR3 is TGTGCCTGGAGGGGGCCCCCCGACCCGGGACAAAAAGCTTTCTTT.

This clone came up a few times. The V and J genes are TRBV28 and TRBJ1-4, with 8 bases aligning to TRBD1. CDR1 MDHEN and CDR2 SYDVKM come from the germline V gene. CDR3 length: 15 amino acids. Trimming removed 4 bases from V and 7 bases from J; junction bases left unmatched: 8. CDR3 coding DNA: TGTGCCAGCAGTTCAGACAGGGGTACGAGTGAAAAACTGTTTTTT. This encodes CASSSDRGTSEKLFF.

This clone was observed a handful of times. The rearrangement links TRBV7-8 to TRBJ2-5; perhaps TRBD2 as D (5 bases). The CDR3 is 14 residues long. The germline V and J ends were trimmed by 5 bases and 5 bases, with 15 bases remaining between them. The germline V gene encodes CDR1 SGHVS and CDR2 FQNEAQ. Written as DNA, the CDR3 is TGTGCCAGCAGCCGACTAACGGAGGCGGAGACCCAGTACTTC. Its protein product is CASSRLTEAETQYF.

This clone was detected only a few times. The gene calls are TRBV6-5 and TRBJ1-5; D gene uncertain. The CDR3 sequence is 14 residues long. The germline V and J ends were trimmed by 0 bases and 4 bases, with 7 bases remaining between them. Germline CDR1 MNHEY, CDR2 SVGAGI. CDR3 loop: CASSYSDTNQPQHF. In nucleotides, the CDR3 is TGTGCCAGCAGTTACTCCGACACGAATCAGCCCCAGCATTTT.

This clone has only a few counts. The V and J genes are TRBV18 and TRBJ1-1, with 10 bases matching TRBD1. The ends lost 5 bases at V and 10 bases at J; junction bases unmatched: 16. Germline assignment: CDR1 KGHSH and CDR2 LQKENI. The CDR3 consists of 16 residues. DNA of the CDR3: TGTGCCAGCTCAACCGGCGAGACAGGGGGCGTTGGGGGAGCTTTCTTT. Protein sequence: CASSTGETGGVGGAFF.